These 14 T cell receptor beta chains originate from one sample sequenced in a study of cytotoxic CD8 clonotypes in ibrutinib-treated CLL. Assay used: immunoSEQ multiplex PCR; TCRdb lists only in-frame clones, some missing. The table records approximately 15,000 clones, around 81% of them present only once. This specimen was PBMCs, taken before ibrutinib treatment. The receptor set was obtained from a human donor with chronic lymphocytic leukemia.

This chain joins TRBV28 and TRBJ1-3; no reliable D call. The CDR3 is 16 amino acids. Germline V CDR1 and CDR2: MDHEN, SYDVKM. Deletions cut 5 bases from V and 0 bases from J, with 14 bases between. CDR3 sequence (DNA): TGTGCCAGCAGTAGAACGACACCCGCCTCTGGAAACACCATATATTTT. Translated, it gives CASSRTTPASGNTIYF.

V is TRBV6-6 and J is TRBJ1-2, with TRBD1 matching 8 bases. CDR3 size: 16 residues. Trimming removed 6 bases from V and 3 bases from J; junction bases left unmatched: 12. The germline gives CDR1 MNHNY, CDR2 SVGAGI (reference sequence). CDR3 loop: CASSTLTGAADYGYTF. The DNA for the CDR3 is TGTGCCAGCAGCACCTTGACAGGGGCCGCAGACTATGGCTACACCTTC.

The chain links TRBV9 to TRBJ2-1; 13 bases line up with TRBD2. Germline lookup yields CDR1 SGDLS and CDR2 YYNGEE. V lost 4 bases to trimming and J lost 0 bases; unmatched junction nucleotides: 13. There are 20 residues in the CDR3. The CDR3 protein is CASSTPGTSGTSSSYNEQFF. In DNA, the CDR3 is TGTGCCAGCAGCACCCCCGGGACTAGCGGGACCTCAAGCTCCTACAATGAGCAGTTCTTC.

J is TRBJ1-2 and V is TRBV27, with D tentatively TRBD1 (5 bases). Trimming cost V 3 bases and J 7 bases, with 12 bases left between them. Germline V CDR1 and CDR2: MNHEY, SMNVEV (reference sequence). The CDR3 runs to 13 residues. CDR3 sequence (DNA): TGTGCCAGCAGTTTTTGGGGGTACAGTGGCTACACCTTC. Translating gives CASSFWGYSGYTF.

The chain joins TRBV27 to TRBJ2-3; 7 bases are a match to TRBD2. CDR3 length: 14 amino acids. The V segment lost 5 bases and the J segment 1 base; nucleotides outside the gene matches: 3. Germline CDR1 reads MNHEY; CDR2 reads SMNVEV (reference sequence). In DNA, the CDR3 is TGTGCCAGCAGTGAAACTAGCGGCACAGATACGCAGTATTTT. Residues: CASSETSGTDTQYF.

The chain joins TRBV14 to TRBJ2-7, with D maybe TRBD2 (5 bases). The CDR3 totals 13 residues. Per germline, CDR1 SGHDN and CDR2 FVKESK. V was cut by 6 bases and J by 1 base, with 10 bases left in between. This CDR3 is CASRRRDSYEQYF. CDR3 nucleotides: TGTGCCAGCAGAAGACGGGATTCCTACGAGCAGTACTTC.

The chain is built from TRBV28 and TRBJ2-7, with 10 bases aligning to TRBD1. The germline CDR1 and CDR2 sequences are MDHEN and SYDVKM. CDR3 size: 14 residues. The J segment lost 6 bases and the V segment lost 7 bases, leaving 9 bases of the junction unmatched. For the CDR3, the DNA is TGTGCCAGCACTGTCGACAGGGGGCGAAGCGAGCAGTACTTC. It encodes CASTVDRGRSEQYF.

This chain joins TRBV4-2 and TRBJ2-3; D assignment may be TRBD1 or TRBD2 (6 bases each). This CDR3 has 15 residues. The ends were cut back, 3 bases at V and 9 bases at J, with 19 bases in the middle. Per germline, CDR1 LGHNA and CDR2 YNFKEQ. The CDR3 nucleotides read TGTGCCAGCAGCCAGGAAAACGCGGGGACAAGGACGCAGTATTTT. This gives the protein CASSQENAGTRTQYF.

The CDR3 reads CASSELEVAKNIQYF. As DNA, the CDR3 is TGTGCCAGCAGTGAATTGGAAGTGGCCAAAAACATTCAGTACTTC. The gene calls are TRBV25-1 and TRBJ2-4, with D unresolved. The V gene lost 1 base and the J gene lost 1 base, with 8 bases spanning the gap. The germline CDR1 and CDR2 sequences are MGHDK and SYGVNS. The CDR3 extends over 15 amino acids.

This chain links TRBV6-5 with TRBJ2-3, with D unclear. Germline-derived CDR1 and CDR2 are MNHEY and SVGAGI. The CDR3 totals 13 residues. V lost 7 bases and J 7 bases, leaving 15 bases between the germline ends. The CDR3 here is CASTDRASNTQYF. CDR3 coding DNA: TGTGCCAGCACCGACCGCGCTTCGAATACGCAGTATTTT.

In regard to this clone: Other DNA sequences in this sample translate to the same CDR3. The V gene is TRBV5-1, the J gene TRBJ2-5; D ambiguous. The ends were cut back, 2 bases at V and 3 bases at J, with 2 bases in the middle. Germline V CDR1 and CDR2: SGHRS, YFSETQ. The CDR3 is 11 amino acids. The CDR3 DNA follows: TGCGCCAGCAGCTTAGAAGAGACCCAGTACTTC. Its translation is CASSLEETQYF.

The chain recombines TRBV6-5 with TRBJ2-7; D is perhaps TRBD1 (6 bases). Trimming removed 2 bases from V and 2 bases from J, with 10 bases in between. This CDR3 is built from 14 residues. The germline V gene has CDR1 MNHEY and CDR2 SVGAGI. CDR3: CASSYRDKPYEQYF. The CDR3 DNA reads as TGTGCCAGCAGTTACCGGGACAAACCCTACGAGCAGTACTTC.

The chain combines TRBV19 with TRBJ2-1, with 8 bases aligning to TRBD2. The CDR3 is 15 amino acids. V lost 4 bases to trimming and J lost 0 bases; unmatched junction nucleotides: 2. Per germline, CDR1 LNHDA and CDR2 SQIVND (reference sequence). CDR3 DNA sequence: TGTGCCAGTAGTAGCAGCGGGAGCTCCTACAATGAGCAGTTCTTC. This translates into CASSSSGSSYNEQFF.

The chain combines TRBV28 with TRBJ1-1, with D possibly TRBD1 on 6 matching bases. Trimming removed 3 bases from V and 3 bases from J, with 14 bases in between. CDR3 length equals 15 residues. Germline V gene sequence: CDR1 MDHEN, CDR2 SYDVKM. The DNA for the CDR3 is TGTGCCAGCAGTTTTCACAGGGCGTTTGACACTGAAGCTTTCTTT. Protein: CASSFHRAFDTEAFF.